The 16 T cell receptor beta chains below come from one sample, sequenced in a study of CD8 T cells in ankylosing spondylitis. MiXCR, run by TCRdb on the 5' RACE reads, gives a single entry per CDR3 protein. The profile shows some 90,000 distinct CDR3 sequences, 27% of them singletons. The sequenced sample consisted of blood, either unsorted or a sorted T cell fraction (not recorded which). The receptors stem from a male donor with ankylosing spondylitis or in good health (not recorded which).

J is TRBJ2-2 and V is TRBV5-1, with TRBD1 as a possible D gene (6 bases). Trimming removed 2 bases at V and 0 bases at J, with 11 bases between. Germline V CDR1 and CDR2: SGHRS, YFSETQ. The CDR3 runs 16 residues. CDR3 protein: CASSFPRGTNTGELFF. The CDR3 DNA is TGCGCCAGCAGCTTCCCAAGGGGGACGAACACCGGGGAGCTGTTTTTT.

The rearrangement links TRBV20-1 to TRBJ1-5, with D unresolved. The CDR3 is made up of 13 amino acids. Deletions cut 4 bases from V and 4 bases from J, with 11 bases between. CDR1 is DFQATT, CDR2 SNEGSKA, per germline (reference sequence). The chain's CDR3 is CSAKKPLNQPQHF. CDR3 bases: TGCAGTGCTAAAAAACCACTTAATCAGCCCCAGCATTTT.

CDR3: CASSSHPGSGANVLTF. DNA for the CDR3: TGTGCCAGCAGCTCTCATCCGGGCTCTGGGGCCAACGTCCTGACTTTC. The gene calls are TRBV7-2 and TRBJ2-6; D not certain. This CDR3 comprises 16 residues. CDR1 is SGHTA, CDR2 FQGNSA, per germline. The germline V and J ends were trimmed by 4 bases and 0 bases, with 10 bases remaining between them.

The chain links TRBV15 to TRBJ2-7, with D possibly matching TRBD1 (5 bases). This CDR3 has 15 amino acids. Per germline, CDR1 LNHNV and CDR2 YYDKDF (reference sequence). The V gene lost 3 bases and the J gene lost 0 bases, with 12 bases spanning the gap. CDR3 DNA sequence: TGTGCCACCAGCAGGAGTGACAGCAGCTCCTACGAGCAGTACGTC. Translation gives CATSRSDSSSYEQYV.

This clonotype was seen more than once but under ten times. V gene TRBV7-9 combines with J gene TRBJ2-5; a possible D gene is TRBD2 (7 bases). The CDR3 is 15 residues long. Trimming pared 7 bases from V and 5 bases from J, leaving 20 bases between. Germline V gives CDR1 SEHNR, CDR2 FQNEAQ (reference sequence). CDR3: CASTPRGGGYETQYF. CDR3 DNA sequence: TGTGCCAGCACCCCTAGAGGGGGAGGGTATGAGACCCAGTACTTC. Combining the CDR3 with reference TRBV7-9 and TRBJ2-5 gives the whole variable domain DTGVSQNPRHKITKRGQNVTFRCDPISEHNRLYWYRQTLGQGPEFLTYFQNEAQLEKSRLLSDRFSAERPKGSFSTLEIQRTEQGDSAMYLCASTPRGGGYETQYFGPGTRLLVL.

This clonotype was found a few times. The gene calls are TRBV12-3 or TRBV12-4 and TRBJ1-1, with 8 nucleotides matching TRBD1. The CDR3 spans 15 residues. V was pared by 5 bases and J by 6 bases, with 11 bases of the junction left unmatched. CDR3 protein: CASSLYRGRIPEAFF. CDR3 DNA: TGTGCCAGCAGTCTATACAGGGGGAGGATCCCTGAAGCTTTCTTT.

This clonotype ranks as large. V usage is TRBV20-1 and J usage is TRBJ2-7; D ambiguous. The germline gives CDR1 DFQATT, CDR2 SNEGSKA (reference sequence). Trimming took 0 bases from V and 2 from J, leaving 8 bases between them. The CDR3 runs to 13 residues. CDR3 bases: TGCAGTGCTAGAGATCCGCTTACCTACGAGCAGTACTTC. It encodes CSARDPLTYEQYF.

This clonotype was detected a few times. The V gene is TRBV20-1, the J gene TRBJ2-2; TRBD1 is a possible D gene (5 bases). Trimming cost V 2 bases and J 6 bases, with 7 bases left between them. This CDR3 comprises 12 residues. From germline, CDR1 is DFQATT and CDR2 SNEGSKA (reference sequence). The CDR3 sequence is CSARQGAGELFF. CDR3 nucleotides: TGCAGTGCTAGACAGGGCGCCGGGGAGCTGTTTTTT.

The chain employs TRBV3-1 and TRBJ2-5; D is perhaps TRBD1 (5 bases). Germline V lookup: CDR1 LGHDT, CDR2 YNNKEL (reference sequence). The CDR3 is made up of 13 amino acids. V lost 4 bases to trimming and J lost 5 bases, with 11 bases between them. CDR3 in DNA: TGTGCCAGCAGCCCGGACACCCAGGAGACCCAGTACTTC. This sequence encodes CASSPDTQETQYF.

This chain joins TRBV5-1 and TRBJ1-3; 8 nucleotides align to TRBD1. The CDR3 extends over 14 amino acids. V lost 5 bases to trimming and J lost 4 bases; unmatched junction nucleotides: 5. Germline V gene data show CDR1 as SGHRS and CDR2 as YFSETQ. The CDR3 DNA reads as TGCGCCAGCAGACAGGGGGTTGGAGGAAACACCATATATTTT. Translating gives CASRQGVGGNTIYF. The whole variable domain, remainder taken from reference TRBV5-1 and TRBJ1-3, is KAGVTQTPRYLIKTRGQQVTLSCSPISGHRSVSWYQQTPGQGLQFLFEYFSETQRNKGNFPGRFSGRQFSNSRSEMNVSTLELGDSALYLCASRQGVGGNTIYFGEGSWLTVV.

The chain couples TRBV7-9 to TRBJ2-5; TRBD1 or TRBD2 may be the D gene (5 bases each). Germline V CDR1 and CDR2: SEHNR, FQNEAQ (reference sequence). Between the trimmed V and J ends, which lost 1 base and 3 bases, there was a span of 9 bases. The CDR3 extends over 14 amino acids. CDR3 residues: CASSLVEGKETQYF. DNA for the CDR3: TGTGCCAGCAGCTTAGTCGAGGGGAAAGAGACCCAGTACTTC.

In this sample, this clonotype turned up a few times. The chain joins TRBV5-1 to TRBJ2-7; TRBD2 agrees at 11 bases. The CDR3 sequence is 16 residues long. Looked up from germline, CDR1 is SGHRS and CDR2 is YFSETQ. Trimming cost V 2 bases and J 4 bases; bases outside gene matches: 8. The CDR3 spells CASSLLAGVNPYEQYF. The CDR3 DNA reads TGCGCCAGCAGCTTACTAGCGGGAGTTAACCCTTACGAGCAGTACTTC.

The chain joins TRBV29-1 to TRBJ1-1, with D uncertain. Looked up from germline, CDR1 is SQVTM and CDR2 is ANQGSEA. V was clipped by 1 base and J by 2 bases, with 8 bases between them. This CDR3 spans 13 amino acids. CDR3 nucleotide sequence: TGCAGCGTTGAAGTAGATAAAAACACTGAAGCTTTCTTT. Its protein product is CSVEVDKNTEAFF.

This clonotype has only a few counts. This chain connects TRBV4-1 to TRBJ2-1, with 8 bases identical to TRBD2. Germline lookup yields CDR1 MGHRA and CDR2 YSYEKL. CDR3 length equals 16 residues. Trimming cost V 1 base and J 8 bases; bases outside gene matches: 10. For the CDR3, the DNA is TGCGCCAGCAGCCAAGTTACCGGGAGGGCCGGAGATGAGCAGTTCTTC. This codes for CASSQVTGRAGDEQFF.

This clonotype was found a few times. The V call is TRBV24-1, the J call TRBJ1-2; D perhaps matches TRBD1 (5 bases). Trimming took 3 bases from V and 3 from J, leaving 7 bases between them. The CDR3 is 13 residues long. The germline V gene has CDR1 KGHDR and CDR2 SFDVKD. CDR3 residues: CATSDRGYYGYTF. The CDR3 DNA sequence: TGTGCCACCAGTGATCGGGGGTACTATGGCTACACCTTC.

The chain is built from TRBV15 and TRBJ2-2, with 7 nucleotides matching TRBD2. This CDR3 contains 14 residues. V gave up 8 bases and J gave up 5 bases; unmatched junction bases: 8. Germline loops: CDR1 LNHNV, CDR2 YYDKDF (reference sequence). CDR3 sequence reads: CATPGGVSTGELFF. DNA of the CDR3: TGTGCCACCCCGGGAGGAGTTTCAACCGGGGAGCTGTTTTTT.